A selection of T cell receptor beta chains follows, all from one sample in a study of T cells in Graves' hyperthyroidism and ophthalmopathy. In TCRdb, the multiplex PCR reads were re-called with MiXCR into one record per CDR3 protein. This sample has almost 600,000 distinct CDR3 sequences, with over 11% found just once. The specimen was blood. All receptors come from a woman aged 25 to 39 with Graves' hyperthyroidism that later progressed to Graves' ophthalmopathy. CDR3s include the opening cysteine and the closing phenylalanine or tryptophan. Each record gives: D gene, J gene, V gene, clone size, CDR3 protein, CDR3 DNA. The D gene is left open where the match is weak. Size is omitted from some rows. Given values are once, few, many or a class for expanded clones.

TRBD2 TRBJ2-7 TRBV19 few CASSISSGLIYEQYF TGTGCCAGTAGTATCTCTAGCGGACTCATCTACGAGCAGTACTTC
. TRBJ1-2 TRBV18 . CASSPRAESYTF TGTGCCAGCTCCCCTCGGGCGGAAAGCTACACCTTC
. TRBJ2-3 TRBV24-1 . CATRGMADTQYF TGTGCCACCAGAGGTATGGCAGATACGCAGTATTTT
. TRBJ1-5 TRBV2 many CASRAWDSNQPQHF TGTGCCAGCAGAGCTTGGGATAGCAATCAGCCCCAGCATTTT
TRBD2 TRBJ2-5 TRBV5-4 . CASSKAGLKETQYF TGTGCCAGCAGCAAGGCGGGACTAAAAGAGACCCAGTACTTC
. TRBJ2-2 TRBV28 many CASRGEGATGELFF TGTGCCAGCAGAGGGGAGGGGGCGACCGGGGAGCTGTTTTTT
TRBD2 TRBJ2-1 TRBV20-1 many CSARGRLAGGPSSYNEQFF TGCAGTGCTAGAGGCCGACTAGCGGGAGGGCCTAGCTCCTACAATGAGCAGTTCTTC
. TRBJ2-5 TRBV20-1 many CSARAGTSQETQYF TGCAGTGCTAGAGCCGGGACTTCCCAAGAGACCCAGTACTTC
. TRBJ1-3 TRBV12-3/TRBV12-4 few CASSAGHLGSGNTIYF TGTGCCAGCAGTGCCGGGCACCTAGGCTCTGGAAACACCATATATTTT
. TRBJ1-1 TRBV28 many CASIPGTLGTEAFF TGTGCCAGCATTCCAGGGACCCTGGGCACTGAAGCTTTCTTT
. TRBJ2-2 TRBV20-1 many CSARDGSGELFF TGCAGTGCTAGAGACGGGTCCGGGGAGCTGTTTTTT
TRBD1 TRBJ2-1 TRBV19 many CASSIGQGAPNEQFF TGTGCCAGTAGTATAGGGCAGGGGGCTCCCAATGAGCAGTTCTTC
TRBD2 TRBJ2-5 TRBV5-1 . CASSLGTSGSYQGTQYF TGCGCCAGCAGCTTGGGGACTAGCGGGTCGTACCAAGGGACCCAGTACTTC
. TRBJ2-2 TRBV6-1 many CASSESWVNTGELFF TGTGCCAGCAGTGAAAGTTGGGTAAACACCGGGGAGCTGTTTTTT
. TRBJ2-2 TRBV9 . CASSVAKGHDTGELFF TGTGCCAGCAGCGTAGCAAAGGGGCATGACACCGGGGAGCTGTTTTTT
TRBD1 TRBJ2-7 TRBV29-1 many CSVRTGGDYEQYF TGCAGCGTACGGACAGGGGGGGACTACGAGCAGTACTTC
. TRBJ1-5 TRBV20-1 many CSARDSSNQPQHF TGCAGTGCTAGGGACAGTAGCAATCAGCCCCAGCATTTT
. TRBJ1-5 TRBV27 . CASSWDGRNQPQHF TGTGCCAGCAGTTGGGACGGCCGCAATCAGCCCCAGCATTTT
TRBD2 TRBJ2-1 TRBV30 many CAWRLAGGHQVEWNEQFF TGTGCCTGGAGACTAGCGGGAGGCCATCAGGTCGAGTGGAATGAGCAGTTCTTC
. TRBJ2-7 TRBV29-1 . CSVEKHPYEQYF TGCAGCGTTGAAAAACATCCCTACGAGCAGTACTTC
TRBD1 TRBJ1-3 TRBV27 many CASSLKGTGTGNTIYF TGTGCCAGCAGTTTAAAGGGGACAGGGACAGGAAACACCATATATTTT
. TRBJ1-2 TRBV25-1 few CATRIYYGYTF TGTGCCACCCGTATCTACTATGGCTACACCTTC
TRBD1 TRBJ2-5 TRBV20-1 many CSASRGQGVGETQYF TGCAGTGCTAGTCGTGGACAGGGGGTGGGGGAGACCCAGTACTTC
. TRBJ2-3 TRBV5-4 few CASSQGRNTDTQYF TGTGCCAGCAGCCAGGGGAGGAACACAGATACGCAGTATTTT
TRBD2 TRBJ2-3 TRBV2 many CASSDGIAGGGDTQYF TGTGCCAGCAGTGATGGTATAGCGGGAGGGGGAGATACGCAGTATTTT
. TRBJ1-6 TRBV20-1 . CSASRLAGLLGNSPLHF TGCAGTGCTAGTAGGTTGGCCGGCTTGCTCGGAAATTCACCCCTCCACTTT
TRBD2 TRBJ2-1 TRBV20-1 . CSAADGGGLAGGAWQFF TGCAGTGCCGCTGACGGTGGGGGACTAGCGGGAGGGGCGTGGCAGTTCTTC
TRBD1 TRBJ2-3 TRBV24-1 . CATSRDRNTQYF TGTGCCACCAGTCGGGACAGAAATACGCAGTATTTT
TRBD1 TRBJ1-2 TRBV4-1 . CASSPGTARSPGYGYTF TGCGCCAGCAGCCCAGGGACAGCCAGATCCCCCGGCTATGGCTACACCTTC
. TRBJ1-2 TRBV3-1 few CASSQVLARGTGSYGYTF TGTGCCAGCAGCCAAGTCTTGGCACGGGGAACCGGGAGCTATGGCTACACCTTC
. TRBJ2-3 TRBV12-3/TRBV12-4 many CASSLTVTGSAATDTQYF TGTGCCAGCAGTTTAACAGTTACGGGTTCGGCGGCCACAGATACGCAGTATTTT
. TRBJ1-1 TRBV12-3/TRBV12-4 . CASSFSGFYTEAFF TGTGCCAGCAGTTTCTCAGGGTTTTACACTGAAGCTTTCTTT
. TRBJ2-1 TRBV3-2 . CASSHQGGRATFF TGTGCCAGCAGCCATCAGGGCGGGAGGGCCACGTTCTTC
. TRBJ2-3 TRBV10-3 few CAISERPADTQYF TGTGCCATCAGTGAAAGGCCCGCGGATACGCAGTATTTT
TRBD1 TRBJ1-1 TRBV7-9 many CASSAGQLNTEAFF TGTGCCAGCAGCGCGGGACAGTTGAACACTGAAGCTTTCTTT
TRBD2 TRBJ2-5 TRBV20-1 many CSVIAGTETQYF TGCAGTGTGATAGCGGGAACTGAGACCCAGTACTTC
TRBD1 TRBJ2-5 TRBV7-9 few CASSSTGIQETQYF TGTGCCAGCAGCTCGACAGGGATCCAAGAGACCCAGTACTTC
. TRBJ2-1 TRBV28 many CASSKQGQSDNEQFF TGTGCCAGCAGTAAACAGGGCCAGTCAGACAATGAGCAGTTCTTC
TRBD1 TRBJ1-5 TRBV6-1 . CASRSGTGIQPQHF TGTGCCAGCAGATCCGGGACAGGGATACAGCCCCAGCATTTT
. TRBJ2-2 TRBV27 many CASSSITGELFF TGTGCCAGCAGTTCAATCACCGGGGAGCTGTTTTTT
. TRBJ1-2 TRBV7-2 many CASSLTTGNYGYTF TGTGCCAGCAGCTTAACCACAGGGAACTATGGCTACACCTTC
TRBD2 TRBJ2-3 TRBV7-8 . CASSFQIRTSGDPDTQYF TGTGCCAGCAGCTTCCAAATCCGGACTAGCGGAGATCCAGATACGCAGTATTTT
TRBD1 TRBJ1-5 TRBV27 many CASSPGGAGRPQHF TGTGCCAGCAGTCCAGGGGGGGCGGGACGGCCCCAGCATTTT
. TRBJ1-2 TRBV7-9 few CASSSALLGAESNYGYTF TGTGCCAGCAGCTCGGCCTTACTCGGGGCCGAATCCAACTATGGCTACACCTTC
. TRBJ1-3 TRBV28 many CASTPEGRSGNTIYF TGTGCCAGCACCCCGGAAGGGAGGTCTGGAAACACCATATATTTT
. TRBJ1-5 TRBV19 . CASSILANQPQHF TGTGCCAGTAGTATACTGGCTAATCAGCCCCAGCATTTT
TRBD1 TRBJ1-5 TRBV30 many CAWGGQGDQPQHF TGTGCCTGGGGGGGACAGGGGGATCAGCCCCAGCATTTT
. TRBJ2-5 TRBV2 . CASSESATQCF TGTGCCAGCAGTGAATCCGCGACCCAGTGCTTC
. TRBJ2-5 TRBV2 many CAIPTLETQYF TGTGCCATCCCTACTTTGGAGACCCAGTACTTC
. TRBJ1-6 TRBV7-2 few CASSSIRTSYNSPLHF TGTGCCAGCAGCTCCATCAGGACATCCTATAATTCACCCCTCCACTTT
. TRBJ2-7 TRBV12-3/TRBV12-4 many CASSSQGGQGRDYEQYF TGTGCCAGCAGTTCCCAAGGGGGGCAGGGTAGGGACTACGAGCAGTACTTC
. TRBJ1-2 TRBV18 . CASSPLRGDGYTF TGTGCCAGCTCACCACTTCGGGGAGATGGCTACACCTTC
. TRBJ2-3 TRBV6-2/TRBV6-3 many CASSSLASTDTQYF TGTGCCAGCAGCTCTCTAGCGAGCACAGATACGCAGTATTTT
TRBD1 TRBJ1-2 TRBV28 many CASSSPRGQGLYGYTF TGTGCCAGCAGTTCCCCTCGGGGACAGGGGCTCTATGGCTACACCTTC
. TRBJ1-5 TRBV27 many CASSLGQSQPQHF TGTGCCAGCAGTTTGGGACAATCCCAGCCCCAGCATTTT
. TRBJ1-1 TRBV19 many CASSQGMNTEAFF TGTGCCAGCAGCCAAGGGATGAACACTGAAGCTTTCTTT
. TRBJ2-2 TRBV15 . CATSRDKGTGELFF TGTGCCACCAGCAGAGATAAAGGGACCGGGGAGCTGTTTTTT
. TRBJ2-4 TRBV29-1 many CSVSVQWDIQYF TGCAGCGTTTCCGTCCAATGGGACATTCAGTACTTC